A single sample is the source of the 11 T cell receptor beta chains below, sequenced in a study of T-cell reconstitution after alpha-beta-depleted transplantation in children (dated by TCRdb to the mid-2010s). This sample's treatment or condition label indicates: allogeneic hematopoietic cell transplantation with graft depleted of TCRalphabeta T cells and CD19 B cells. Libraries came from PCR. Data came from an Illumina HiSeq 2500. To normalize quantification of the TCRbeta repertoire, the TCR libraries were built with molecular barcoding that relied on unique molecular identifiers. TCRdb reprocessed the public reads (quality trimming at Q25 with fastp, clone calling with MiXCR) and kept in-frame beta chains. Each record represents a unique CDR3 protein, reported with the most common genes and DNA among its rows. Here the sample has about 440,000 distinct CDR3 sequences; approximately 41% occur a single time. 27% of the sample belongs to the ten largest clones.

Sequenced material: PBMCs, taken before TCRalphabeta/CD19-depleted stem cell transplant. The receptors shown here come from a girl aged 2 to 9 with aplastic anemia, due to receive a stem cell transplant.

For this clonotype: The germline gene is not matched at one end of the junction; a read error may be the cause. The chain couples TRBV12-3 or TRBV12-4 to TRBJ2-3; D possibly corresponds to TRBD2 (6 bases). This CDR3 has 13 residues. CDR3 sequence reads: CASSLTSKDTQYF. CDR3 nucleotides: TGTGCCAGCAGTCTCACTAGCAAAGATACGCAGTATTTT.

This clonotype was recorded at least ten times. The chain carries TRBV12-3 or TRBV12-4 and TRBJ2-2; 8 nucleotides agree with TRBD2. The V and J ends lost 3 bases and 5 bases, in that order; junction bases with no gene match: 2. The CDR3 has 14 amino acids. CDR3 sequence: CASSLGTSTGELFF. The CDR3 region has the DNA TGTGCCAGCAGTTTGGGGACTAGTACCGGGGAGCTGTTTTTT.

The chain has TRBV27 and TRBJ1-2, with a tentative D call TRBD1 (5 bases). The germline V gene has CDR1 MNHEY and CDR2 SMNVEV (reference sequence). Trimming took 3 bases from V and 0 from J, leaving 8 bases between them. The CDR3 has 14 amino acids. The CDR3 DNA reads TGTGCCAGCAGTTTTGTGGGGGCTAACTATGGCTACACCTTC. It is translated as CASSFVGANYGYTF.

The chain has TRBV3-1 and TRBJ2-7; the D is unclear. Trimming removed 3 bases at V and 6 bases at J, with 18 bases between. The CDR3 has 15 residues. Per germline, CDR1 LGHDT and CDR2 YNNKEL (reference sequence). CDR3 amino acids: CASSQPQVMGSEQYF. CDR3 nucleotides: TGTGCCAGCAGCCAGCCCCAGGTGATGGGTTCCGAGCAGTACTTC.

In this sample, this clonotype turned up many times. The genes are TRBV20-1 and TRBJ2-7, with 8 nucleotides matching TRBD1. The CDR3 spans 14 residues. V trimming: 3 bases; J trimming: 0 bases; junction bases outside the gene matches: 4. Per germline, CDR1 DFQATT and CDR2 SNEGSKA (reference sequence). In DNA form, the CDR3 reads TGCAGTGCTAGGAGGGACAGGACCTCCTACGAGCAGTACTTC. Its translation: CSARRDRTSYEQYF.

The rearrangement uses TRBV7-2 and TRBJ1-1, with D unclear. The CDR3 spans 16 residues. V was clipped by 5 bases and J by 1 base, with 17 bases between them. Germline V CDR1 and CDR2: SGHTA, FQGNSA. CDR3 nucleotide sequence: TGTGCCAGCAGCCCCCGGTTCAGCGCCACGAACACTGAAGCTTTCTTT. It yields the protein CASSPRFSATNTEAFF.

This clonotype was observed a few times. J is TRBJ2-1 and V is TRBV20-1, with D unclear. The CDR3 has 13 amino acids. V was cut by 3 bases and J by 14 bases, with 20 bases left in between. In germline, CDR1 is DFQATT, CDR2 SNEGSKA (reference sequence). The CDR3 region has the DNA TGCAGTGCTAGTGAACCAGACCTAGTCGCGGAGTTCTTC. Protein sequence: CSASEPDLVAEFF.

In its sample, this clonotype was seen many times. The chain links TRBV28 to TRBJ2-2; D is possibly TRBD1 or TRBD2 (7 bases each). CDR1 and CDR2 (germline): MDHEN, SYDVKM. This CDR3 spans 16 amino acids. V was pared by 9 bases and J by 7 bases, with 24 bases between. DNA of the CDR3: TGTGCCAGTCCGACAGGGAGGGGAGTGAAAGGCGGGGAGCTGTTTTTT. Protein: CASPTGRGVKGGELFF. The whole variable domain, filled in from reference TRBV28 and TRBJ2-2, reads DVKVTQSSRYLVKRTGEKVFLECVQDMDHENMFWYRQDPGLGLRLIYFSYDVKMKEKGDIPEGYSVSREKKERFSLILESASTNQTSMYLCASPTGRGVKGGELFFGEGSRLTVL.

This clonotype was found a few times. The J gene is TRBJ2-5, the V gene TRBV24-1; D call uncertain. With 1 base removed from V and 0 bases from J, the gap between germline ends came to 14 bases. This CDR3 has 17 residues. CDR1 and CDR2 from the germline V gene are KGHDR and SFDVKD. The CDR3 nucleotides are TGTGCCACCAGTGATTTTCGGGCAAAAGGGTACCAAGAGACCCAGTACTTC. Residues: CATSDFRAKGYQETQYF.

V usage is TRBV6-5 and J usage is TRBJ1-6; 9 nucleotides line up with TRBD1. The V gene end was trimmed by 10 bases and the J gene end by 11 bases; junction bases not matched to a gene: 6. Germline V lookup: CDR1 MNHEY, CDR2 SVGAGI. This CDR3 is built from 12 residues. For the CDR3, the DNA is TGTGCCACCCGGGACAGGGTAACACCCCTCCACTTT. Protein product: CATRDRVTPLHF.

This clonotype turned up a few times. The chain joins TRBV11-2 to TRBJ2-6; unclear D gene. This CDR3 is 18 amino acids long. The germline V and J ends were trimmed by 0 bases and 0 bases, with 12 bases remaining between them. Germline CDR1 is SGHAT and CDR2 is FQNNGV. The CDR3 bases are TGTGCCAGCAGCTTAGACTCAAGTTCCTTCTCTGGGGCCAACGTCCTGACTTTC. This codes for CASSLDSSSFSGANVLTF.